The 7 T cell receptor beta chains below come from one sample, sequenced in a study of blood T cell repertoires in COVID-19. The table came from immunoSEQ multiplex PCR; TCRdb's copy has only in-frame clones and leaves some out. This table holds some 250,000 clones, 80% to 90% found once. Sequencing was performed on PBMCs or T cells enriched from blood (not recorded which). These receptors all come from a woman aged 45-65 years who had recovered from COVID-19.

For the CDR3, the DNA is TGTGCCAGCAGCCCGTCCTCGCGGGAGACCCAGTACTTC. Translation gives CASSPSSRETQYF. This chain joins TRBV3-1 (or the pseudogene TRBV3-2) and TRBJ2-5; D is unclear. The CDR3 totals 13 residues. Germline lookup yields CDR1 LGHDT and CDR2 YNNKEL (reference sequence). The V gene lost 4 bases and the J gene lost 5 bases, with 11 bases spanning the gap.

The rearrangement links TRBV29-1 to TRBJ1-5, with D maybe TRBD1 (5 bases). CDR1 is SQVTM, CDR2 ANQGSEA, per germline. Trimming shortened V by 6 bases and J by 7 bases, and 19 bases separated the two germline ends. The CDR3 runs to 14 residues. CDR3 residues: CSVPHGREDQPQHF. Written as DNA, the CDR3 is TGCAGCGTCCCTCATGGCAGGGAGGACCAGCCCCAGCATTTT.

This rearrangement joins TRBV5-4 to TRBJ2-3; the match to TRBD2 covers 9 bases. The CDR3 sequence is 16 residues long. V was pared by 1 base and J by 4 bases, with 7 bases of the junction left unmatched. Germline CDR1 reads SGHNT; CDR2 reads YYREEE (reference sequence). Here the CDR3 DNA reads TGTGCCAGCAGCTTGTTGGGGCGGGAGGGAGCAGATACGCAGTATTTT. Translating it yields CASSLLGREGADTQYF. Filled out from reference TRBV5-4 and TRBJ2-3, the complete variable domain reads ETGVTQSPTHLIKTRGQQVTLRCSSQSGHNTVSWYQQALGQGPQFIFQYYREEENGRGNFPPRFSGLQFPNYSSELNVNALELDDSALYLCASSLLGREGADTQYFGPGTRLTVL.

The V and J genes are TRBV18 and TRBJ1-1; D is undetermined. The germline CDR1 and CDR2 sequences are KGHSH and LQKENI. The CDR3 contains 12 residues. V shed 2 bases and J shed 8 bases, with 9 bases lying between them. CDR3 nucleotide sequence: TGTGCCAGCTCACCAACGACACAAGAAGCTTTCTTT. Translating it yields CASSPTTQEAFF. Supplemented by reference TRBV18 and TRBJ1-1, the full variable domain reads NAGVMQNPRHLVRRRGQEARLRCSPMKGHSHVYWYRQLPEEGLKFMVYLQKENIIDESGMPKERFSAEFPKEGPSILRIQQVVRGDSAAYFCASSPTTQEAFFGQGTRLTVV.

The chain couples TRBV19 to TRBJ2-1; 9 nucleotides match TRBD1. The CDR3 covers 17 residues. V lost 0 bases, J lost 0 bases, and 3 bases stayed unmatched. Germline CDR1 LNHDA, CDR2 SQIVND (reference sequence). CDR3 in DNA: TGTGCCAGTAGTATAGAAGGGACAGGGAACTCCTACAATGAGCAGTTCTTC. It specifies CASSIEGTGNSYNEQFF.

The chain recombines TRBV2 with TRBJ2-2, with TRBD2 as a possible D gene (6 bases). The CDR3 is 14 residues long. The germline V gene encodes CDR1 SNHLY and CDR2 FYNNEI. With 9 bases removed from V and 1 base from J, the gap between germline ends came to 12 bases. The CDR3 region is CASMTGGNTGELFF. In DNA form, the CDR3 reads TGTGCCAGTATGACCGGGGGGAACACCGGGGAGCTGTTTTTT.

This clone was seen a few times. The genes are TRBV19 and TRBJ1-1; 8 positions agree with TRBD1. CDR1 is LNHDA, CDR2 SQIVND, per germline (reference sequence). The J segment lost 6 bases and the V segment lost 6 bases, leaving 18 bases of the junction unmatched. The CDR3 has 17 residues. CDR3: CASRPALGQGRDAEAFF. In DNA, the CDR3 is TGTGCCAGTAGGCCCGCACTCGGACAGGGTCGGGATGCTGAAGCTTTCTTT.